This T cell receptor (beta chain) is drawn from a study of cytotoxic CD8 clonotypes in ibrutinib-treated CLL. V was pared by 1 base and J by 1 base, with 14 bases between. The CDR3 totals 18 residues. CDR1 is SGHAT and CDR2 is FQNNGV in the germline V gene. Sequenced by immunoSEQ multiplex PCR; TCRdb stores in-frame clones only, minus some. The data show roughly 250,000 clones, about three quarters seen once. The receptor comes from a human donor with chronic lymphocytic leukemia. This specimen was PBMCs, taken after 24 months of ibrutinib treatment. The J gene is TRBJ2-6, the V gene TRBV11-2; a weak D match, TRBD1 (7 bases). This CDR3 reads CASSLVAGGSSGANVLTF. CDR3 DNA: TGTGCCAGCAGCTTAGTAGCAGGGGGGTCATCTGGGGCCAACGTCCTGACTTTC.